This T cell receptor (beta chain) was identified during a study of blood T cells in healthy people across ages. The second PCR ran about 6 to 12 cycles with a sample-barcoded 5' primer and J-beta primers. A template-switch adaptor that had 12 random nucleotides put a tag on each cDNA molecule. Each CDR3 protein gets one entry after TCRdb re-called the 5' RACE reads with MiXCR. The sample yields 600,000 to 850,000 distinct CDR3 sequences, approximately 25% seen once. The trim removed 4 bases at V and 9 bases at J, leaving 13 bases unmatched. The CDR3 is made up of 17 amino acids. The germline CDR1 and CDR2 sequences are SQVTM and ANQGSEA. These data also formed part of another study, on T cells of mothers and their children. That source adds: The search for persistent microchimeric T cell clones detected none.

This receptor was identified in a boy younger than 18 in good health. The sample comprised blood. The chain has TRBV29-1 and TRBJ2-1; 15 bases are a match to TRBD2. As DNA, the CDR3 is TGCAGCGTTGTAGGACTAGCGGGAGGGCCATTGTCCACTGAGCAGTTCTTC. This encodes CSVVGLAGGPLSTEQFF.